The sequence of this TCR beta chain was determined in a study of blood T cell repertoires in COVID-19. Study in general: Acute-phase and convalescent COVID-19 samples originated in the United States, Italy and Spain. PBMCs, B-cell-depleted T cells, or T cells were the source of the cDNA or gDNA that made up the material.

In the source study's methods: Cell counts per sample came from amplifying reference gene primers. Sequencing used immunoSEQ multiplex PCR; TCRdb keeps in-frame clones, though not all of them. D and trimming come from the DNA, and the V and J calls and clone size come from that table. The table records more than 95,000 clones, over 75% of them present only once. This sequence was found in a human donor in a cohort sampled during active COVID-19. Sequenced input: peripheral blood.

The chain's CDR3 is CASSEYNGLADTQYF. The CDR3 DNA sequence: TGTGCCAGCAGTGAATATAACGGTCTCGCAGATACGCAGTATTTT. This chain links TRBV25-1 with TRBJ2-3, with D hard to call. Germline V gives CDR1 MGHDK, CDR2 SYGVNS. V shed 0 bases and J shed 4 bases, with 11 bases lying between them. This CDR3 region has 15 residues.